This T cell receptor beta chain was recorded in a study of T cells in Graves' hyperthyroidism and ophthalmopathy. This clonotype was picked up many times. The CDR3 extends over 19 amino acids. The ends lost 3 bases at V and 1 base at J; junction bases unmatched: 15. Looked up from germline, CDR1 is MDHEN and CDR2 is SYDVKM. Researchers took RNA transcripts and amplified the TCR beta CDR3 regions from them. A set of HTBI primers served as the primers for a first-round RT-PCR of the TCR CDR3. TCRdb re-called the multiplex PCR reads with MiXCR, one entry per CDR3 protein. The table lists around 250,000 distinct CDR3 sequences, approximately 14% of them singletons, with roughly 13% in the top ten.

Sequenced: blood. This chain connects TRBV28 to TRBJ2-5, with TRBD2 identical over 9 bases. The receptor was isolated from a woman between 35 and 50 years old with Graves' hyperthyroidism that later progressed to Graves' ophthalmopathy. In DNA, the CDR3 is TGTGCCAGCAGTTTGGGCGTGGTAGCGGGAGCCCACCCCCAAGAGACCCAGTACTTC. This encodes CASSLGVVAGAHPQETQYF.